Following are 19 T cell receptor beta chains from one sample sequenced in a study of blood T cells in healthy people across ages (dated by TCRdb to about 2015). The method was 5' RACE. Sequencing was performed on an Illumina HiSeq 2500. A second PCR of roughly 7 to 12 cycles was run with a J-beta primer mix and a sample-barcoded 5' primer. TCRdb reanalyzed the raw reads on its own, using fastp at Q25 for trimming and MiXCR for clone calling, and kept in-frame beta chains. Each entry is one CDR3 protein sequence, shown with its most common DNA and genes. For this sample there are some 1.6 million distinct CDR3 sequences; about 32% appear just once. Approximately 11% of the sample is taken by the ten largest. Input material: blood. The origin of the receptors is a young woman in good health.

At least ten counts were recorded for this clonotype. J is TRBJ2-5 and V is TRBV15, with D possibly called TRBD1 or TRBD2 (6 bases each). In germline, CDR1 is LNHNV, CDR2 YYDKDF (reference sequence). V was trimmed by 8 bases and J by 3 bases, leaving 19 bases between them. The CDR3 contains 15 residues. The CDR3 nucleotides are TGTGCCACCGCGAGTCGTGGAGGGGGTAAAGAGACCCAGTACTTC. Its translation is CATASRGGGKETQYF. Full variable domain (remainder filled in from reference TRBV15 and TRBJ2-5): DAMVIQNPRYQVTQFGKPVTLSCSQTLNHNVMYWYQQKSSQAPKLLFHYYDKDFNNEADTPDNFQSRRPNTSFCFLDIRSPGLGDTAMYLCATASRGGGKETQYFGPGTRLLVL.

With regard to this clonotype: At one of its ends the junction is not consistent with the germline gene, which may arise from a read error. The rearrangement joins TRBV4-1 to TRBJ2-5; 8 bases align to TRBD1. Germline CDR1 reads MGHRA; CDR2 reads YSYEKL. There are 16 residues in the CDR3. CDR3 nucleotides: TGCGCCAGCAGCCAAGATGAGAGGACAGGGCAAGAGACCCAGTACTTT. It is translated as CASSQDERTGQETQYF.

Turning to this clonotype: It differs at one base from a far larger clone, so likely a read error. The chain joins TRBV29-1 to TRBJ2-5, with 8 nucleotides matching TRBD2. Trimming removed 6 bases from V and 6 bases from J; junction bases left unmatched: 6. The length of the CDR3 is 12 residues. Germline loops: CDR1 SQVTM, CDR2 ANQGSEA. Written as DNA, the CDR3 is TGCAGCGTGGGACTAGGCGGCAAGACCCAGTACTTC. Translating gives CSVGLGGKTQYF.

This clonotype was counted a few times. This rearrangement joins TRBV12-5 to TRBJ2-5; D is uncertain. Germline V gene data show CDR1 as LGHNT and CDR2 as FRNRAP. CDR3 length equals 13 residues. The germline V and J ends were trimmed by 6 bases and 5 bases, with 13 bases remaining between them. CDR3 DNA: TGTGCTAGTGGCCCTAGAGGTGGTGAGACCCAGTACTTC. Translated: CASGPRGGETQYF. Looking up the rest from reference TRBV12-5 and TRBJ2-5 gives the full variable domain: DARVTQTPRHKVTEMGQEVTMRCQPILGHNTVFWYRQTMMQGLELLAYFRNRAPLDDSGMPKDRFSAEMPDATLATLKIQPSEPRDSAVYFCASGPRGGETQYFGPGTRLLVL.

A few counts support this clonotype. This chain connects TRBV5-1 to TRBJ1-1; D possibly corresponds to TRBD1 (5 bases). V lost 1 base, J lost 6 bases, and 13 bases lay in between. CDR3 length: 14 amino acids. From germline, CDR1 is SGHRS and CDR2 YFSETQ. The CDR3 sequence is CASSLKGSAPEAFF. Written as DNA, the CDR3 is TGCGCCAGCAGCTTGAAGGGGTCTGCTCCTGAAGCTTTCTTT.

On this clonotype itself: The junction departs from germline at one end; a sequencing error may be responsible. The chain's CDR3 is CAGSHDGSPGEQYF. The CDR3 nucleotides read TGTGCCGGCAGCCACGACGGATCCCCCGGGGAGCAGTACTTC. V and J are TRBV4-2 and TRBJ2-7; D uncertain. Germline assignment: CDR1 LGHNA and CDR2 YNFKEQ. The CDR3 runs 14 residues.

This clonotype was counted ten times or more. The V call is TRBV9, the J call TRBJ2-5; TRBD1 matches at 8 bases. V gave up 4 bases and J gave up 2 bases; unmatched junction bases: 7. CDR1 is SGDLS, CDR2 YYNGEE, per germline. This CDR3 spans 15 amino acids. Here the CDR3 reads CASSPRTGRQETQYF. DNA for the CDR3: TGTGCCAGCAGCCCACGGACAGGGCGACAAGAGACCCAGTACTTC.

This clonotype was observed a few times. The chain joins TRBV7-9 to TRBJ2-1, with 11 positions matching TRBD2. Germline V lookup: CDR1 SEHNR, CDR2 FQNEAQ (reference sequence). Trimming took 10 bases from V and 0 from J; bases not matched to a gene: 5. The CDR3 is 15 residues long. CDR3 region: CATRLAGSSYNEQFF. For the CDR3, the DNA is TGTGCCACCCGACTAGCGGGGAGCTCCTACAATGAGCAGTTCTTC.

As to this clonotype: A much more abundant neighbour one base away suggests this may be a read error. This rearrangement joins TRBV6-2 or TRBV6-3 to TRBJ2-3; D gene uncertain. CDR1 is MNHEY, CDR2 SVGEGT, per germline. The CDR3 covers 16 residues. The CDR3 bases are TGTGTCAGCAGTTACCCTGGGGTAGCCCAGGCAGATACGCAGTATTTT. Protein product: CVSSYPGVAQADTQYF.

With regard to this clonotype: No conserved phenylalanine or tryptophan ends this CDR3, so it is likely a read error. This chain joins TRBV18 and TRBJ1-2; 7 positions match TRBD1. The CDR3 spans 13 residues. V lost 6 bases, J lost 10 bases, and 11 bases stayed unmatched. Germline loops: CDR1 KGHSH, CDR2 LQKENI. This CDR3 is CASSRQGEGFYTL. The CDR3 coding sequence is TGTGCCAGCTCTCGACAGGGCGAGGGTTTCTACACCCTC.

Only a few counts were recorded for this clonotype. The chain links TRBV20-1 to TRBJ2-7, with TRBD2 as a possible D gene (6 bases). Germline values: CDR1 DFQATT, CDR2 SNEGSKA (reference sequence). The CDR3 totals 12 residues. V was shortened by 0 bases and J by 10 bases, with 13 bases between the two germline ends. The CDR3 DNA sequence: TGCAGTGCTAGAGAGTGGACTATGATACAGTACTTC. Protein product: CSAREWTMIQYF.

This clonotype was seen repeatedly, ten times or more. The J gene is TRBJ2-1, the V gene TRBV20-1; D perhaps matches TRBD1 (6 bases). Germline V CDR1 and CDR2: DFQATT, SNEGSKA (reference sequence). The V and J ends lost 5 bases and 9 bases respectively, with 26 bases between them. The length of the CDR3 is 16 residues. This CDR3 reads CSALGSIGSSRGEQFF. In nucleotides, the CDR3 is TGCAGTGCTCTAGGGTCTATAGGCTCTAGCAGGGGTGAGCAGTTCTTC.

CDR3 loop: CASSSRRNSPLHF. In DNA form, the CDR3 reads TGTGCCAGCAGTTCCCGACGGAATTCACCCCTCCACTTT. The chain is built from TRBV12-3 or TRBV12-4 and TRBJ1-6, with no clear D. This CDR3 region has 13 residues. Trimming removed 4 bases at V and 7 bases at J, with 8 bases between.

The chain employs TRBV20-1 and TRBJ1-4, with unresolved D. The germline V gene encodes CDR1 DFQATT and CDR2 SNEGSKA (reference sequence). Deletions cut 1 base from V and 7 bases from J, with 7 bases between. The CDR3 consists of 12 residues. This CDR3 is CSARVDSEKLFF. CDR3 DNA: TGCAGTGCTAGAGTGGACTCTGAAAAACTGTTTTTT.

This clonotype has ten or more counts. The CDR3: CSARDPRSSGGAGQETQYF. DNA for the CDR3: TGCAGTGCTAGAGATCCACGGTCTAGCGGGGGGGCAGGCCAAGAGACCCAGTACTTC. The chain uses TRBV20-1 and TRBJ2-5, with 12 bases lining up with TRBD2. This CDR3 is built from 19 residues. V was clipped by 0 bases and J by 1 base; unmatched bases: 12. Germline V gene sequence: CDR1 DFQATT, CDR2 SNEGSKA (reference sequence).

DNA for the CDR3: TGCGCCAGCGGCTCGGGGGAGGGGGGAGTTCAAGAGACCCAGTACTTC. Amino acid sequence: CASGSGEGGVQETQYF. The chain links TRBV4-1 to TRBJ2-5; tentative D call: TRBD2 (7 bases). Per germline, CDR1 MGHRA and CDR2 YSYEKL. The CDR3 runs to 16 residues. The ends were cut back, 8 bases at V and 2 bases at J, with 21 bases in the middle.

CDR3 bases: TGCGCCAGCAGCCAAGGTCAGTCTAGCGGGGGTACCTACGAGCAGTACTTC. It encodes CASSQGQSSGGTYEQYF. The chain has TRBV4-1 and TRBJ2-7; TRBD2 matches 10 bases. The V gene end was trimmed by 1 base and the J gene end by 2 bases; junction bases not matched to a gene: 8. The CDR3 length is 17 residues. Germline V gene sequence: CDR1 MGHRA, CDR2 YSYEKL.

In its sample, this clonotype was seen a few times. The chain employs TRBV7-6 and TRBJ2-1; TRBD2 matches at 12 bases. Looked up from germline, CDR1 is SGHVS and CDR2 is FNYEAQ. This CDR3 has 17 amino acids. The J segment lost 2 bases and the V segment lost 2 bases, leaving 4 bases of the junction unmatched. CDR3 bases: TGTGCCAGCAGCTTAAGGGCTAGCGGGAGGGCCTACAATGAGCAGTTCTTC. It specifies CASSLRASGRAYNEQFF.

Here the CDR3 reads CASSLVGGRSTDTQYF. The CDR3 bases are TGCGCCAGCAGCTTGGTTGGAGGGCGTAGCACAGATACGCAGTATTTT. V and J are TRBV5-1 and TRBJ2-3, with D maybe TRBD2 (6 bases). This CDR3 has 16 residues. Trimming took 0 bases from V and 0 from J, leaving 11 bases between them. Germline-derived CDR1 and CDR2 are SGHRS and YFSETQ.